The 29 T cell receptor beta chains reported below all come from one sample, sequenced in a study of blood T cells in healthy people across ages. The use of a sample-barcoded 5' primer and a J-beta primer mix characterized a second PCR of roughly 6 to 11 cycles. TCRdb recomputed calls from the 5' RACE reads with MiXCR, one row per CDR3 protein. The data contain approximately 940,000 distinct CDR3 sequences, 48% of them singletons. Sequenced: blood. The receptors derive from a man aged 30 to 39 in good health.

CDR3: CASSERAGHETQYF. The CDR3 DNA follows: TGTGCCAGCAGTGAACGAGCGGGGCATGAGACCCAGTACTTC. The chain couples TRBV2 to TRBJ2-5, with 7 bases aligning to TRBD2. With V trimmed by 2 bases and J by 5 bases, 5 bases remained unmatched. Germline CDR1 is SNHLY and CDR2 is FYNNEI. The CDR3 spans 14 residues. The full variable domain, in which reference TRBV2 and TRBJ2-5 provide the parts outside the CDR3, is EPEVTQTPSHQVTQMGQEVILRCVPISNHLYFYWYRQILGQKVEFLVSFYNNEISEKSEIFDDQFSVERPDGSNFTLKIRSTKLEDSAMYFCASSERAGHETQYFGPGTRLLVL.

The rearrangement joins TRBV19 to TRBJ1-2; D may be TRBD1 (6 bases). CDR1 and CDR2 from the germline V gene are LNHDA and SQIVND (reference sequence). The CDR3 loop spans 15 amino acids. V lost 5 bases, J lost 6 bases, and 19 bases lay in between. For the CDR3, the DNA is TGTGCCAGTAGTCCCGACGGGGGGCGCGGGAATGGCTACACCTTC. Residues: CASSPDGGRGNGYTF.

The rearrangement links TRBV10-3 to TRBJ2-7; D ambiguous. Germline lookup yields CDR1 ENHRY and CDR2 SYGVKD. The V end was cut by 2 bases, the J end by 0 bases, with 14 bases between. This CDR3 contains 16 residues. The CDR3 DNA sequence: TGTGCCATCAGTGAGCCCCCGCAGTGGAGCTCCTACGAGCAGTACTTC. The encoded protein is CAISEPPQWSSYEQYF.

In this sample, this clonotype turned up a few times. The CDR3 region has the DNA TGTGCCAGTACCCCGGACGGGGAGCTGTTTTTT. This sequence encodes CASTPDGELFF. The chain has TRBV2 and TRBJ2-2; no clear D. CDR1 is SNHLY, CDR2 FYNNEI, per germline. This CDR3 has 11 amino acids. Trimming cost V 9 bases and J 7 bases, with 9 bases left between them.

The chain has TRBV6-5 and TRBJ1-1; D is unresolved. Germline CDR1 is MNHEY and CDR2 is SVGAGI. The CDR3 runs to 15 residues. The V end was cut by 0 bases, the J end by 3 bases, with 11 bases between. CDR3 coding DNA: TGTGCCAGCAGTTACTCGGTCCCCCGGGACACTGAAGCTTTCTTT. Protein product: CASSYSVPRDTEAFF.

The chain carries TRBV7-2 and TRBJ2-1, with 9 bases matching TRBD2. Trimming took 0 bases from V and 15 from J; bases not matched to a gene: 3. The CDR3 is made up of 12 amino acids. In germline, CDR1 is SGHTA, CDR2 FQGNSA. CDR3 region: CASSLALAGPFF. DNA for the CDR3: TGTGCCAGCAGCTTAGCTCTAGCGGGGCCGTTCTTC.

The J gene is TRBJ2-7, the V gene TRBV27, with D perhaps matching TRBD1 (6 bases). V was trimmed by 2 bases and J by 0 bases, leaving 14 bases between them. This CDR3 contains 16 residues. Germline V lookup: CDR1 MNHEY, CDR2 SMNVEV (reference sequence). The CDR3 DNA reads as TGTGCCAGCAGTTTAAAAAGACAGGCGACCTCCTACGAGCAGTACTTC. It translates to CASSLKRQATSYEQYF.

The chain uses TRBV6-4 and TRBJ1-6; D might be TRBD1 (5 bases). V lost 2 bases and J lost 5, with 22 bases in between. Germline V CDR1 and CDR2: MRHNA, SNTAGT. The CDR3 runs to 19 residues. CDR3 in DNA: TGTGCCAGCAGTGACCCCGTTTATGGGGACCGATCAAATAATTCACCCCTCCACTTT. Amino acid sequence: CASSDPVYGDRSNNSPLHF.

This clonotype has only a few counts. A much larger clone is a single base away; this may be a read error. This sequence joins TRBV7-2 and TRBJ2-1, with a weak D call TRBD1 (6 bases). The CDR3 runs 16 residues. The germline CDR1 and CDR2 sequences are SGHTA and FQGNSA. Trimming shortened V by 4 bases and J by 9 bases, and 22 bases separated the two germline ends. The CDR3 DNA is TGTGCCAGCAGCTGGGGGCCGGTATCCTCTGTCGTTGAGCAGTTCTTC. Protein sequence: CASSWGPVSSVVEQFF.

This clonotype was seen a handful of times. The chain carries TRBV12-3 or TRBV12-4 and TRBJ1-6; the D is unclear. CDR3 size: 14 residues. V was pared by 3 bases and J by 7 bases, with 10 bases between. The CDR3 is CASSFNGANSPLHF. The CDR3 DNA is TGTGCCAGCAGTTTCAACGGCGCCAATTCACCCCTCCACTTT.

This chain connects TRBV30 to TRBJ2-7; 8 bases fit TRBD2. The CDR3 spans 14 residues. Trimming cost V 0 bases and J 3 bases; bases outside gene matches: 4. Germline lookup yields CDR1 GTSNPN and CDR2 SVGIG (reference sequence). The CDR3 sequence is CAWSVTGGYYEQYF. The CDR3 DNA reads as TGTGCCTGGAGTGTCACGGGGGGGTACTACGAGCAGTACTTC.

The CDR3 DNA follows: TGTGCCAGCAGCATAACTAGCACGCTTACGCAGTATTTT. It translates to CASSITSTLTQYF. V usage is TRBV12-3 or TRBV12-4 and J usage is TRBJ2-3, with a tentative D call TRBD2 (6 bases). The CDR3 covers 13 residues. Trimming cost V 6 bases and J 8 bases, with 15 bases left between them.

V and J are TRBV12-3 or TRBV12-4 and TRBJ2-2, with D tentatively TRBD1 or TRBD2 (6 bases each). V was shortened by 10 bases and J by 5 bases, with 14 bases between the two germline ends. This CDR3 has 13 amino acids. The CDR3 loop is CATSPGATGELFF. As DNA, the CDR3 is TGTGCCACCTCACCGGGGGCTACCGGGGAGCTGTTTTTT.

The chain is built from TRBV20-1 and TRBJ2-7, with a tentative D call TRBD2 (5 bases). The CDR3 has 14 amino acids. Germline V gene data show CDR1 as DFQATT and CDR2 as SNEGSKA (reference sequence). Trimming removed 1 base from V and 3 bases from J, with 13 bases in between. CDR3 loop: CSARGLAQVYEQYF. CDR3 DNA: TGCAGTGCTAGAGGGCTAGCTCAGGTCTACGAGCAGTACTTC.

This sequence joins TRBV12-5 and TRBJ2-3; D gene ambiguous. The V gene lost 3 bases and the J gene lost 6 bases, with 13 bases spanning the gap. Germline V gene data show CDR1 as LGHNT and CDR2 as FRNRAP. The CDR3 covers 14 residues. The CDR3 is CASGFGRTPDTQYF. The DNA of the CDR3 is TGTGCTAGTGGTTTTGGCCGTACTCCGGATACGCAGTATTTT.

In its sample, this clonotype was seen many times. V is TRBV7-3 and J is TRBJ2-3; TRBD1 matches 8 bases. This CDR3 contains 13 residues. V shed 6 bases, J shed 6 bases, and the junction held 5 bases outside the gene matches. Germline values: CDR1 SGHTA, CDR2 FQGTGA. The CDR3 loop reads CASSPQGADTQYF. The CDR3 nucleotides read TGTGCCAGCAGTCCCCAGGGGGCGGATACGCAGTATTTT. Variable domain in full (rest from reference TRBV7-3 and TRBJ2-3): GAGVSQTPSNKVTEKGKYVELRCDPISGHTALYWYRQSLGQGPEFLIYFQGTGAADDSGLPNDRFFAVRPEGSVSTLKIQRTERGDSAVYLCASSPQGADTQYFGPGTRLTVL.

Note on this clonotype: This may stem from a read error, because a much larger clone lies one nucleotide away. The chain is built from TRBV5-1 and TRBJ2-1; D possibly uses TRBD1 or TRBD2 (5 bases each). This CDR3 has 16 residues. Deletions cut 0 bases from V and 0 bases from J, with 10 bases between. Looked up from germline, CDR1 is SGHRS and CDR2 is YFSETQ. CDR3 sequence (DNA): TGCGCCAGCAGCTTGGGACAGAGGGTCTCCTACAATGAGCAGTTCTTC. Translated: CASSLGQRVSYNEQFF.

The chain links TRBV21-1 to TRBJ2-7; TRBD2, the table's D call, lacks a check against the DNA. TRBV21-1 is flagged as a pseudogene. The CDR3 covers 16 residues. As DNA, the CDR3 is TGTGCCAGCAGCAAGATCCCTAGCGGGAAGCCTTACGAGCAGTACTTC. It is translated as CASSKIPSGKPYEQYF.

The chain employs TRBV7-9 and TRBJ1-2, with D possibly TRBD1 on 5 matching bases. The CDR3 covers 13 residues. CDR1 is SEHNR, CDR2 FQNEAQ, per germline (reference sequence). V shed 1 base and J shed 4 bases, with 7 bases lying between them. The CDR3 is CASSLVGTYGYTF. CDR3 in DNA: TGTGCCAGCAGCTTAGTAGGGACCTATGGCTACACCTTC.

J is TRBJ2-7 and V is TRBV6-2 or TRBV6-3; TRBD2 matches 7 bases. V shed 7 bases and J 1 base; nucleotides not matched to a gene: 4. This CDR3 spans 13 amino acids. Germline V gene lookup returns CDR1 MNHEY and CDR2 SVGEGT. The DNA for the CDR3 is TGTGCCAGCATTCCCGGGGGGTCCTACGAGCAGTACTTC. Its protein product is CASIPGGSYEQYF.

This rearrangement joins TRBV12-3 or TRBV12-4 to TRBJ2-3; D is perhaps TRBD1 (6 bases). CDR3 length: 14 amino acids. Trimming cost V 5 bases and J 2 bases, with 11 bases left between them. The DNA of the CDR3 is TGTGCCAGCAGTGTTCAGGGGCCCACAGATACGCAGTATTTT. It codes for CASSVQGPTDTQYF.

The sample holds a few counts of this clonotype. This chain connects TRBV2 to TRBJ2-6; D might be TRBD1 or TRBD2, each matching 5 bases. Deletions cut 8 bases from V and 3 bases from J, with 11 bases between. The CDR3 contains 14 residues. Per germline, CDR1 SNHLY and CDR2 FYNNEI. The CDR3 DNA reads TGTGCCAGCTCACAGGCGGGTGGGGCCAACGTCCTGACTTTC. This codes for CASSQAGGANVLTF.

This clonotype has a handful of counts. This rearrangement joins TRBV5-1 to TRBJ1-2, with D possibly being TRBD1 (5 bases). Trimming removed 5 bases from V and 3 bases from J, with 17 bases in between. From germline, CDR1 is SGHRS and CDR2 YFSETQ. The CDR3 length is 15 residues. The CDR3 coding sequence is TGCGCCAGCAGAATACCAAGCGGGGCGGACTATGGCTACACCTTC. Protein: CASRIPSGADYGYTF.

J is TRBJ2-1 and V is TRBV12-3 or TRBV12-4, with D unclear. The V end lost 1 base, the J end lost 14 bases, and 9 bases lay between the germline ends. CDR3 length: 11 amino acids. The CDR3 loop is CASSLEGIKFF. CDR3 coding DNA: TGTGCCAGCAGTTTAGAGGGAATAAAGTTCTTC.

The chain links TRBV20-1 to TRBJ2-7, with TRBD1 matching 8 bases. CDR3 size: 13 residues. The ends lost 8 bases at V and 4 bases at J; junction bases unmatched: 10. Germline CDR1 DFQATT, CDR2 SNEGSKA (reference sequence). CDR3 residues: CSLNRDRGYEQYF. CDR3 nucleotides: TGCAGTCTAAACCGTGACAGGGGTTACGAGCAGTACTTC.

V is TRBV12-3 or TRBV12-4 and J is TRBJ1-4; D not resolved. Trimming shortened V by 6 bases and J by 5 bases, and 13 bases separated the two germline ends. This CDR3 comprises 14 residues. DNA of the CDR3: TGTGCCAGCAGCCCCGGGCTCCCCAATGAAAAACTGTTTTTT. This encodes CASSPGLPNEKLFF.

This clonotype came up a few times. V gene TRBV27 combines with J gene TRBJ2-1; D may be TRBD1 (6 bases). V dropped 6 bases and J dropped 8 bases, with 11 bases sitting between them. Germline values: CDR1 MNHEY, CDR2 SMNVEV (reference sequence). The CDR3 totals 12 residues. CDR3 nucleotide sequence: TGTGCCAGCAGAGGGGGTTACTATGAGCAGTTCTTC. This gives the protein CASRGGYYEQFF.

This clonotype was detected only once. This rearrangement joins TRBV7-9 to TRBJ2-3; 11 bases match TRBD1. The CDR3 contains 17 residues. J lost 5 bases, V lost 3 bases, and 10 bases had no gene match. The germline V gene encodes CDR1 SEHNR and CDR2 FQNEAQ (reference sequence). The CDR3 reads CASSFTGQGARGDTQYF. The DNA for the CDR3 is TGTGCCAGCAGCTTTACCGGACAGGGGGCTCGTGGAGATACGCAGTATTTT.

This chain joins TRBV9 and TRBJ1-4; D may be TRBD1 (5 bases). The CDR3 contains 15 residues. V shed 0 bases and J shed 7 bases, with 13 bases lying between them. The germline CDR1 and CDR2 sequences are SGDLS and YYNGEE. CDR3 bases: TGTGCCAGCAGCGTAGAGGGCAGGGTGGCTGAAAAACTGTTTTTT. Amino acid sequence: CASSVEGRVAEKLFF.